This T cell receptor beta chain is drawn from a study of cytotoxic CD8 clonotypes in ibrutinib-treated CLL. Regarding the study as a whole: Baseline clonality exceeded age-matched healthy donors and tracked circulating CD8+ T-cell counts. Baseline levels were approached again at progression, after clonality had risen at ibrutinib response.

TCRdb's copy holds only in-frame clones and misses some; the assay was immunoSEQ multiplex PCR. The table lists about 140,000 clones, around 81% of them singletons. V was clipped by 1 base and J by 2 bases, with 2 bases between them. Per the germline V gene, CDR1 is SEHNR and CDR2 is FQNEAQ (reference sequence). This CDR3 spans 12 amino acids. Worth noting for this clone: Antigen specificity is unknown.

The chain carries TRBV7-9 and TRBJ1-2, with D unresolved. The input for sequencing was PBMCs, taken after 36 months of ibrutinib treatment. The sequence was obtained from a human donor with chronic lymphocytic leukemia. The CDR3 is CASSLGNYGYTF. The CDR3 DNA is TGTGCCAGCAGCTTAGGGAACTATGGCTACACCTTC.